Presented here are 5 T cell receptor beta chains from one specimen sequenced in a study of T cells in Graves' hyperthyroidism and ophthalmopathy. RNA transcripts provided the source from which TCR beta CDR3 regions were amplified. A set of HTBI primers served as the primers for a first-round RT-PCR of the TCR CDR3. TCRdb re-analysed the multiplex PCR reads in MiXCR, keeping a single row per CDR3 protein. The sample consists of about 360,000 distinct CDR3 sequences, just under 25% of them appearing once. Sequencing was performed on blood. These receptors originate from a man aged 50 or older with Graves' hyperthyroidism.

The V and J genes are TRBV20-1 and TRBJ2-1, with D tentatively TRBD2 (5 bases). V lost 3 bases and J lost 9, with 12 bases in between. This CDR3 is 12 amino acids long. Germline values: CDR1 DFQATT, CDR2 SNEGSKA (reference sequence). CDR3 coding DNA: TGCAGTGCTAGGGGTACAAGCGGTGAGCAGTTCTTC. It codes for CSARGTSGEQFF.

This clonotype was recorded many times. The J gene is TRBJ2-1, the V gene TRBV6-1; D remains ambiguous. The V end was cut by 1 base, the J end by 7 bases, with 11 bases between. Germline assignment: CDR1 MNHNS and CDR2 SASEGT. The CDR3 runs 14 residues. The CDR3 nucleotides read TGTGCCAGCAGTGAAGAAGCAGGTGGTAATGAGCAGTTCTTC. Amino acid sequence: CASSEEAGGNEQFF.

This clonotype has only a few counts. The chain recombines TRBV29-1 with TRBJ2-1; unclear D gene. With 2 bases removed from V and 2 bases from J, the gap between germline ends came to 13 bases. CDR1 SQVTM and CDR2 ANQGSEA come from the germline V gene. The CDR3 contains 15 residues. CDR3 nucleotides: TGCAGCGTTGAACCTCCCAAAACCCCCTACAATGAGCAGTTCTTC. Amino acid sequence: CSVEPPKTPYNEQFF.

The chain is built from TRBV10-2 and TRBJ2-7, with TRBD2 matching over 7 bases. Germline V gives CDR1 WSHSY, CDR2 SAAADI. With V trimmed by 5 bases and J by 6 bases, 13 bases remained unmatched. This CDR3 spans 15 amino acids. CDR3 sequence: CASSSSGAPPREQYF. CDR3 sequence (DNA): TGCGCCAGCAGTTCTAGCGGAGCCCCCCCCCGCGAGCAGTACTTC.

J is TRBJ1-1 and V is TRBV29-1; no firm D call. Germline lookup yields CDR1 SQVTM and CDR2 ANQGSEA. Trimming took 0 bases from V and 5 from J, leaving 16 bases between them. The CDR3 loop spans 15 amino acids. CDR3 in amino acids: CSVEDSGGSSTEAFF. The CDR3 DNA is TGCAGCGTTGAAGATTCGGGCGGTTCCTCGACTGAAGCTTTCTTT.